Presented here are 12 T cell receptor beta chains from one specimen sequenced in a study of beta chain features in type 1 diabetes. TCRB transcripts that were expressed got sequenced, as all of the isolated RNA had been reverse transcribed. Clones were read by immunoSEQ multiplex PCR, and TCRdb kept only the in-frame ones, dropping some. This table has under 400,000 clones, roughly an eighth appearing once. The sample taken for sequencing was naive CD4+ T cells from blood. The receptors come from a man younger than 30 in good health.

This clone was seen a few times. One end of the junction varies from germline; a read error may be responsible. The chain uses TRBV20-1 and TRBJ1-1, with a tentative D call TRBD1 (5 bases). The CDR3 spans 11 residues. The germline V gene has CDR1 DFQATT and CDR2 SNEGSKA (reference sequence). CDR3 in amino acids: CRASQGTKAFF. In nucleotides, the CDR3 is TGCAGGGCTAGTCAGGGCACTAAAGCTTTCTTT.

This clone has only a few counts. The V gene is TRBV6-6, the J gene TRBJ2-5; a possible D gene is TRBD2 (5 bases). Trimming shortened V by 0 bases and J by 1 base, and 9 bases separated the two germline ends. This CDR3 region has 15 residues. Germline V gene data show CDR1 as MNHNY and CDR2 as SVGAGI (reference sequence). In nucleotides, the CDR3 is TGTGCCAGCAGTTACTCCCGACTATCCCAAGAGACCCAGTACTTC. It yields the protein CASSYSRLSQETQYF.

The rearrangement joins TRBV5-1 to TRBJ2-5; the match to TRBD2 covers 7 bases. V was pared by 0 bases and J by 0 bases, with 5 bases of the junction left unmatched. CDR3 length equals 16 residues. Germline lookup yields CDR1 SGHRS and CDR2 YFSETQ. This CDR3 reads CASSLGLAEYQETQYF. CDR3 sequence (DNA): TGCGCCAGCAGCTTGGGGCTAGCGGAGTACCAAGAGACCCAGTACTTC.

This clone came up a few times. The chain carries TRBV15 and TRBJ2-6; TRBD1 aligns across 7 bases. V dropped 3 bases and J dropped 0; count of bases not matched to a gene: 5. The CDR3 contains 17 residues. The germline V gene encodes CDR1 LNHNV and CDR2 YYDKDF (reference sequence). CDR3 sequence: CATSRDRQRSGANVLTF. CDR3 coding DNA: TGTGCCACCAGCAGGGACAGGCAGCGCTCTGGGGCCAACGTCCTGACTTTC.

J is TRBJ2-7 and V is TRBV30, with 9 nucleotides matching TRBD1. The V segment lost 5 bases and the J segment 3 bases; nucleotides outside the gene matches: 11. Germline assignment: CDR1 GTSNPN and CDR2 SVGIG (reference sequence). The CDR3 is made up of 15 amino acids. The CDR3, as DNA: TGTGCCTGGGGGGCCATACAGGGGGCCCACTACGAGCAGTACTTC. It specifies CAWGAIQGAHYEQYF.

This chain joins TRBV27 and TRBJ1-1; TRBD1 agrees at 9 bases. The CDR3 is 16 residues long. The germline V gene encodes CDR1 MNHEY and CDR2 SMNVEV (reference sequence). The V gene end was trimmed by 3 bases and the J gene end by 6 bases; junction bases not matched to a gene: 11. Here the CDR3 reads CASSLSYRGRNAEAFF. CDR3 bases: TGTGCCAGCAGTTTGTCCTACAGGGGGCGCAACGCTGAAGCTTTCTTT.

This clone occurred a few times. The chain couples TRBV29-1 to TRBJ2-1, with 8 positions matching TRBD2. With 3 bases clipped from V and 6 bases from J, the junction kept 7 bases outside the gene matches. The germline CDR1 and CDR2 sequences are SQVTM and ANQGSEA. This CDR3 is built from 14 residues. The CDR3 spells CSVDRAGGFNEQFF. In nucleotides, the CDR3 is TGCAGCGTTGACCGCGCGGGAGGATTCAATGAGCAGTTCTTC.

The chain recombines TRBV9 with TRBJ1-5; D is possibly TRBD1 (5 bases). CDR1 SGDLS and CDR2 YYNGEE come from the germline V gene. CDR3 length equals 15 residues. Trimming shortened V by 2 bases and J by 6 bases, and 15 bases separated the two germline ends. The CDR3 nucleotides read TGTGCCAGCAGCGTCAGTCCGGACAATGGTCAGCCCCAGCATTTT. This encodes CASSVSPDNGQPQHF. Using reference TRBV9 and TRBJ1-5 for the parts outside the CDR3, the full variable domain is DSGVTQTPKHLITATGQRVTLRCSPRSGDLSVYWYQQSLDQGLQFLIQYYNGEERAKGNILERFSAQQFPDLHSELNLSSLELGDSALYFCASSVSPDNGQPQHFGDGTRLSIL.

The V gene is TRBV5-4, the J gene TRBJ2-3, with D tentatively TRBD1 (5 bases). Trimming removed 0 bases at V and 2 bases at J, with 13 bases between. This CDR3 region has 16 residues. Germline V gene lookup returns CDR1 SGHNT and CDR2 YYREEE (reference sequence). CDR3 coding DNA: TGTGCCAGCAGCTTGGACAGGACAAGATCCACAGATACGCAGTATTTT. Its protein product is CASSLDRTRSTDTQYF.

The chain uses TRBV7-2 and TRBJ2-3; no clear D. The V end lost 2 bases, the J end lost 1 base, and 7 bases lay between the germline ends. This CDR3 has 14 amino acids. Germline V gene sequence: CDR1 SGHTA, CDR2 FQGNSA. In nucleotides, the CDR3 is TGTGCCAGCAGCTTATTTGGCCGCACAGATACGCAGTATTTT. It encodes CASSLFGRTDTQYF.

The chain joins TRBV29-1 to TRBJ2-7; D may be TRBD1 (5 bases). Looked up from germline, CDR1 is SQVTM and CDR2 is ANQGSEA. V was clipped by 2 bases and J by 1 base, with 12 bases between them. The CDR3 is made up of 14 amino acids. Here the CDR3 DNA reads TGCAGCGTTGAATCGCAGGGTGGTTCCTACGAGCAGTACTTC. It is translated as CSVESQGGSYEQYF.

V is TRBV11-2 and J is TRBJ2-7, with D possibly TRBD1 on 5 matching bases. The CDR3 extends over 15 amino acids. Germline V gives CDR1 SGHAT, CDR2 FQNNGV. V shed 3 bases and J shed 1 base, with 13 bases lying between them. The CDR3 is CASSFVRVGSYEQYF. The CDR3 nucleotides are TGTGCCAGCAGCTTTGTCAGGGTTGGGTCCTACGAGCAGTACTTC.